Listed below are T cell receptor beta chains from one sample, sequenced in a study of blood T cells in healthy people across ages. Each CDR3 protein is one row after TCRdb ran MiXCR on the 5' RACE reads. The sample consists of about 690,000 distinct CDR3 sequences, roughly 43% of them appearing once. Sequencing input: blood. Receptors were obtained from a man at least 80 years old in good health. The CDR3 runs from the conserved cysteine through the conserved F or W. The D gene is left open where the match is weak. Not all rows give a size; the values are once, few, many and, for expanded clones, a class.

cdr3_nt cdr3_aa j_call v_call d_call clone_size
TGTGCCAGCACCTTACAACGTGGACAGGGCTACGAGCAGTACTTC CASTLQRGQGYEQYF TRBJ2-7 TRBV7-2 TRBD1 NA
TGTGCCAGCACCTCGGGCTTGGCTGGGACCACCGGGGAGCTGTTTTTT CASTSGLAGTTGELFF TRBJ2-2 TRBV28 NA NA
TGCGCCAGCAGCTACCGGACGGCTGAGGGATCACCCCTCCACTTT CASSYRTAEGSPLHF TRBJ1-6 TRBV4-1 NA few
TGCGCCAGCAGCAGGGGACTAGCGGGAACGAACACCGGGGAGCTGTTTTTT CASSRGLAGTNTGELFF TRBJ2-2 TRBV5-1 TRBD2 once
TGCAGTGCTAGAGATCACACTAGAGTTCTAGATACGCAGTATTTT CSARDHTRVLDTQYF TRBJ2-3 TRBV20-1 NA few
TGTGCCATCAGCGACACTACAACAGGGGCCTACGAGCAGTACTTC CAISDTTTGAYEQYF TRBJ2-7 TRBV10-3 TRBD1 few
TGTGCCATCAGTGAGTCTGGGCGGTTCCACACAGATACGCAGTATTTT CAISESGRFHTDTQYF TRBJ2-3 TRBV10-3 NA NA
TGCAGTGCTCCAAGGACAGGGAAAATCAATGAGCAGTTCTTC CSAPRTGKINEQFF TRBJ2-1 TRBV20-1 TRBD1 NA
TGTGCCAGCAGCTTAGGTGGGGGATGGGGAACTGAAGCTTTCTTT CASSLGGGWGTEAFF TRBJ1-1 TRBV7-2 NA few
TGTGCCAGCAGCTTAGATGTTCTCCCCCAAGAGACCCAGTACTTC CASSLDVLPQETQYF TRBJ2-5 TRBV11-2 NA NA
TGTGCCAGCAGCTTTAGGGGGGGGGCCAGAGAGACCCAGTACTTC CASSFRGGARETQYF TRBJ2-5 TRBV7-2 NA NA
TGCGCCAGCAGCTTAGGGACTAGCGGGGGGACCCAAGAGACCCAGTACTTC CASSLGTSGGTQETQYF TRBJ2-5 TRBV5-1 TRBD2 NA
TGTGCCAGCAGCTGGGGGGGAGGATACAATGAGCAGTTCTTC CASSWGGGYNEQFF TRBJ2-1 TRBV7-2 TRBD2 NA
TGTGCCAGCAGTCCTACTACGGGACTAGCGGGAGGTATAGATACGCAGTATTTT CASSPTTGLAGGIDTQYF TRBJ2-3 TRBV11-2 TRBD2 NA
TGTGCCAGCAGCCAAGAGAGGTACCGGGACGGCATGAACACTGAAGCTTTCTTT CASSQERYRDGMNTEAFF TRBJ1-1 TRBV14 NA NA
TGCAGTGCCAAAAAAAACCGTATGAACACTGAAGCTTTCTTT CSAKKNRMNTEAFF TRBJ1-1 TRBV20-1 NA NA
TGTGCCAGCAGGAGCGGACTAGCGGGAGTACAAGAGACCCAGTACTTC CASRSGLAGVQETQYF TRBJ2-5 TRBV6-2/TRBV6-3 TRBD2 NA
TGTGCCAGCAGCGGGGGGACTAGCGGGAGTATCCATGAGCAGTTCTTC CASSGGTSGSIHEQFF TRBJ2-1 TRBV11-1 TRBD2 few
TGTGCCAGCAGCCAAGCAACCACCCTCAAAACCGGGGAGCTGTTTTTT CASSQATTLKTGELFF TRBJ2-2 TRBV4-2 NA NA
TGTGCTAGTGGCCCGGACAGGGGGACGGACACTGAAGCTTTCTTT CASGPDRGTDTEAFF TRBJ1-1 TRBV12-5 TRBD1 few
TGTGCCAGCAGCTCATTTCCAGGACTAGCGAGCCAAGAGACCCAGTACTTC CASSSFPGLASQETQYF TRBJ2-5 TRBV11-2 TRBD2 few
TGCAGTGCTAGCTCGGGGGTGGACACAGATACGCAGTATTTT CSASSGVDTDTQYF TRBJ2-3 TRBV20-1 NA many
TGTGCCAGCAATCGCGACATTTCGGAGGCCCAGTACTTC CASNRDISEAQYF TRBJ2-7 TRBV6-2/TRBV6-3 NA NA
TGTGCCAGCAGCCACCTTGGGGGGACTAGCGGGAGTGGTTACGAGCAGTACTTC CASSHLGGTSGSGYEQYF TRBJ2-7 TRBV7-9 TRBD2 few
TGTGCCAGCAGCTACGTCCCGGGACAGGTTACCTTCCGCGGGGAGCTGTTTTTT CASSYVPGQVTFRGELFF TRBJ2-2 TRBV7-9 TRBD1 few
TGTGCCAGCAGCCCGTCGACAGGGGAGGGACAGCAGTACTTC CASSPSTGEGQQYF TRBJ2-5 TRBV3-1 NA few
TGCAGTCCGTACAGGGGGATGGAGACCCAGTACTTC CSPYRGMETQYF TRBJ2-5 TRBV20-1 TRBD1 few
TGTGCCAGCAGTTACTCGATCGGCTGGGACTATGGCTACACCTTC CASSYSIGWDYGYTF TRBJ1-2 TRBV6-2/TRBV6-3 NA NA
TGTGCCAGCAGATCCGGCGGGGAGGCGAATCAGCCCCAGCATTTT CASRSGGEANQPQHF TRBJ1-5 TRBV12-3/TRBV12-4 NA few
TGTGCCAGCAGCGTAGATCAATCGAGGACCCAGTACTTC CASSVDQSRTQYF TRBJ2-5 TRBV9 NA NA
TGTGCCAGCAGTTCTGCCGGACAGGGAGTAGATACGCAGTATTTT CASSSAGQGVDTQYF TRBJ2-3 TRBV7-2 TRBD1 few
TGTGCCAGCACCTCCCTCCGCAACGAGCAGTACTTC CASTSLRNEQYF TRBJ2-7 TRBV28 NA NA
TGCAGTGTCTATGGTCTCCACAATGAGCAGTTCTTC CSVYGLHNEQFF TRBJ2-1 TRBV20-1 NA few
TGTGCCAGCAGCCCTGGACAGGGGGGGAATTCACCCCTCCACTTT CASSPGQGGNSPLHF TRBJ1-6 TRBV7-2 TRBD1 few
TGTGCCAGCAGCCCGACAGGGATCTCTGGGGCCAACGTCCTGACTTTC CASSPTGISGANVLTF TRBJ2-6 TRBV7-9 TRBD1 many
TGCAGTGCTAGAGCCCCGCGGGGGGGAAGCGAGCAGTACTTC CSARAPRGGSEQYF TRBJ2-7 TRBV20-1 TRBD2 many
TGCGGTGCTATAAGAAGGTCGGGAGGCGTTGAGCAGTACTTC CGAIRRSGGVEQYF TRBJ2-5 TRBV20-1 TRBD2 once
TGTGCCAGCAGCTTAAATAAAGCAGTTACGCAGTATTTT CASSLNKAVTQYF TRBJ2-3 TRBV7-2 NA few
TGCGCCAGTTCCGAGGCCGGGACTAGCGGAAATGAGCAGTTCTTC CASSEAGTSGNEQFF TRBJ2-1 TRBV10-1 TRBD2 few
TGCAGTGCTCCCCTGGAGCCGACGCAGTATTTT CSAPLEPTQYF TRBJ2-3 TRBV20-1 NA NA
TGCAGTGCTAGTCCCGGGACTAGCGCGAAACTGTACCAAGAGACCCAGTACTTC CSASPGTSAKLYQETQYF TRBJ2-5 TRBV20-1 TRBD2 few